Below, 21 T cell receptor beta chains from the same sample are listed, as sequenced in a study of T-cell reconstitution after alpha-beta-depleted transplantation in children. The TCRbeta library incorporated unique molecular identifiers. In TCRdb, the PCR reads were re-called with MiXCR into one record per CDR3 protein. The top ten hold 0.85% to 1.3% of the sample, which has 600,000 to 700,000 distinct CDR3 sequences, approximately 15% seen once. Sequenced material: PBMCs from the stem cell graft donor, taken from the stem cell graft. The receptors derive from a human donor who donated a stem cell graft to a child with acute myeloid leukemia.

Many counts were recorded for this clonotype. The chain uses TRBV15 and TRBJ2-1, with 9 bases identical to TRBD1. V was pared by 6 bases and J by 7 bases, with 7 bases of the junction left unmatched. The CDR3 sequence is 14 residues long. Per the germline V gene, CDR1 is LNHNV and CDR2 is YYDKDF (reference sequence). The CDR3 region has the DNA TGTGCCACCAGTAGGACAGGGGATGTAAATGAGCAGTTCTTC. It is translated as CATSRTGDVNEQFF.

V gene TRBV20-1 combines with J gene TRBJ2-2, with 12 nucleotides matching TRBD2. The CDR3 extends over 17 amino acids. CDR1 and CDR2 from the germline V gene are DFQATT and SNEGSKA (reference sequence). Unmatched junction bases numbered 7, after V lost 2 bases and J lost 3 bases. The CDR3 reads CSARSSGGAGDTGELFF. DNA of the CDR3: TGCAGTGCTAGATCTAGCGGGGGGGCCGGAGACACCGGGGAGCTGTTTTTT.

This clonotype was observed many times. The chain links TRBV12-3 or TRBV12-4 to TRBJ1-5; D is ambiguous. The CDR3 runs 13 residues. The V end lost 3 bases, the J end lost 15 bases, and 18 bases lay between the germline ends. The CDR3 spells CASSLGSKTEAHF. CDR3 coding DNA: TGTGCCAGCAGTTTGGGGTCAAAGACCGAGGCGCATTTT.

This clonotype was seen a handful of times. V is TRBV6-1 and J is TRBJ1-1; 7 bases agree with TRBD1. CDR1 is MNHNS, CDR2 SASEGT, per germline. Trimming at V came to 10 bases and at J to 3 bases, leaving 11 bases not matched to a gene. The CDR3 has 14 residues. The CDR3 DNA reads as TGTGCCACTGCAGGGGGAAGGTTTGACACTGAAGCTTTCTTT. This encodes CATAGGRFDTEAFF.

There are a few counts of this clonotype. In DNA form, the CDR3 reads TGTGCCAGCGGGATAATCCGGGCCGACGCCCATGAGCAGTTCTTC. Its protein is CASGIIRADAHEQFF. The chain carries TRBV12-3 or TRBV12-4 and TRBJ2-1; no definite D call. There are 15 residues in the CDR3. The V end lost 8 bases, the J end lost 8 bases, and 22 bases lay between the germline ends.

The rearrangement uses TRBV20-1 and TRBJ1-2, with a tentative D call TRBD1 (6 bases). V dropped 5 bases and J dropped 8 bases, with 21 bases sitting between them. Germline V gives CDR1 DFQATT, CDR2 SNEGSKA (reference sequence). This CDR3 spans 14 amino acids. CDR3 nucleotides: TGCAGTGCTCTCACGAGGGGGACTGTGGGAGGCTACACCTTC. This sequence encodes CSALTRGTVGGYTF.

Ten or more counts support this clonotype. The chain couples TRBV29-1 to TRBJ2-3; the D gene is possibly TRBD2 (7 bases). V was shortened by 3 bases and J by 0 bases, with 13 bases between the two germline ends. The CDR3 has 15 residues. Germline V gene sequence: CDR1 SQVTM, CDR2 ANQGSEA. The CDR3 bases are TGCAGCGTTGAGGAGGCGGGGGCCAGCACAGATACGCAGTATTTT. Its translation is CSVEEAGASTDTQYF.

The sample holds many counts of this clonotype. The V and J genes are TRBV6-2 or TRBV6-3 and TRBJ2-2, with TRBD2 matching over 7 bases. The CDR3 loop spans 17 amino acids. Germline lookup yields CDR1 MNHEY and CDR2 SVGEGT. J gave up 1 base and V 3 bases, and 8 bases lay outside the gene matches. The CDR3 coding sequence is TGTGCCAGCAGTTATTTCCGACTAGCACAGAACACCGGGGAGCTGTTTTTT. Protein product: CASSYFRLAQNTGELFF.

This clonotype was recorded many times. The CDR3 DNA is TGCAGCGTTACGGCCCTGGGGGAGGAGACCCAGTACTTC. Protein: CSVTALGEETQYF. The V and J genes are TRBV29-1 and TRBJ2-5, with D perhaps TRBD1 or TRBD2 (5 bases each). The CDR3 is 13 amino acids. V lost 5 bases and J 5 bases, leaving 15 bases between the germline ends. In germline, CDR1 is SQVTM, CDR2 ANQGSEA.

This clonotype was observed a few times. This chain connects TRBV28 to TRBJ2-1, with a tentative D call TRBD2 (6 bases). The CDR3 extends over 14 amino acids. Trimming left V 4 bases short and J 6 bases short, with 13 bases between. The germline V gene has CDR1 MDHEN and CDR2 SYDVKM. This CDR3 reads CASSSLTSRNEQFF. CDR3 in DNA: TGTGCCAGCAGTTCCCTAACTAGCCGCAATGAGCAGTTCTTC. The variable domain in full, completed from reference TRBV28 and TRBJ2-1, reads DVKVTQSSRYLVKRTGEKVFLECVQDMDHENMFWYRQDPGLGLRLIYFSYDVKMKEKGDIPEGYSVSREKKERFSLILESASTNQTSMYLCASSSLTSRNEQFFGPGTRLTVL.

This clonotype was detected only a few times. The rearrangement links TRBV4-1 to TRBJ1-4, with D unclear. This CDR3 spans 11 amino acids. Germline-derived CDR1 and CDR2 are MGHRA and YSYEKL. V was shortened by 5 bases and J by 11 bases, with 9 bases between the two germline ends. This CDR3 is CASSNVLKLFF. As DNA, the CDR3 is TGCGCCAGCAGCAATGTCCTGAAACTGTTTTTT.

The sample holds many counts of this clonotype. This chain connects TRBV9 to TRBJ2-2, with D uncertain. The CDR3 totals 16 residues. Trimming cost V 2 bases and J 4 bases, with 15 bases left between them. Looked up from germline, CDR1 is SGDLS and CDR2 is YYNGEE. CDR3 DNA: TGTGCCAGCAGCGTTACCCGGACCCTTGGCACCGGGGAGCTGTTTTTT. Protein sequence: CASSVTRTLGTGELFF.

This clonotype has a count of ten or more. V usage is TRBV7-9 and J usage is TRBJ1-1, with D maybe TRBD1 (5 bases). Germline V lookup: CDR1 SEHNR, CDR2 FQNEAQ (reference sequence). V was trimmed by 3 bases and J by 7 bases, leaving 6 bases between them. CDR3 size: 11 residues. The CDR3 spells CASSFDSEAFF. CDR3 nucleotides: TGTGCCAGCAGCTTCGACAGTGAAGCTTTCTTT. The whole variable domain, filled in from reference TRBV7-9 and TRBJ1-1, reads DTGVSQNPRHKITKRGQNVTFRCDPISEHNRLYWYRQTLGQGPEFLTYFQNEAQLEKSRLLSDRFSAERPKGSFSTLEIQRTEQGDSAMYLCASSFDSEAFFGQGTRLTVV.

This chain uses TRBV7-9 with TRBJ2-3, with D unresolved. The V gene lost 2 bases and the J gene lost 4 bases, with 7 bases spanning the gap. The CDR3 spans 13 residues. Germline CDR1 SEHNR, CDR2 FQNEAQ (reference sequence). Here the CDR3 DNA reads TGTGCCAGCAGCTTACAGGCATCAGATACGCAGTATTTT. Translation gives CASSLQASDTQYF.

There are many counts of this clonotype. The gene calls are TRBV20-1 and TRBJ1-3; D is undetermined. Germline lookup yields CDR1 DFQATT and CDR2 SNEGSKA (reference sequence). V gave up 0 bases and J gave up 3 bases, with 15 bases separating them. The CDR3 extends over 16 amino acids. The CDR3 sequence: CSARDAWALGGNTIYF. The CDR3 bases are TGCAGTGCTAGAGACGCGTGGGCGTTAGGTGGAAACACCATATATTTT.

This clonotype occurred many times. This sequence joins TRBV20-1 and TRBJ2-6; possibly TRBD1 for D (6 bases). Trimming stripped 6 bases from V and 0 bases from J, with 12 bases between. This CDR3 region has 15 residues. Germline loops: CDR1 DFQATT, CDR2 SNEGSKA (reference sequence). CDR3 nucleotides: TGCAGTGCCCGGACAGCCTCCTCTGGGGCCAACGTCCTGACTTTC. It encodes CSARTASSGANVLTF.

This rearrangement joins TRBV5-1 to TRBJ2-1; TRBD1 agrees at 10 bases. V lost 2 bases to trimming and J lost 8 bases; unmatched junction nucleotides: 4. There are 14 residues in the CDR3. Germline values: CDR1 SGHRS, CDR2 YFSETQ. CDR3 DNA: TGCGCCAGCAGCTTCGACAGGGGGCTCGATGAGCAGTTCTTC. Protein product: CASSFDRGLDEQFF.

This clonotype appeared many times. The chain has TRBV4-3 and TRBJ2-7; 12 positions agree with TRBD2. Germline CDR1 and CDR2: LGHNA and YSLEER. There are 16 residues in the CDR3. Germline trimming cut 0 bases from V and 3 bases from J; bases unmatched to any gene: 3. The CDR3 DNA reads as TGCGCCAGCAGCCAAGACTCGGGACTAGCGGGCTACGAGCAGTACTTC. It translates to CASSQDSGLAGYEQYF.

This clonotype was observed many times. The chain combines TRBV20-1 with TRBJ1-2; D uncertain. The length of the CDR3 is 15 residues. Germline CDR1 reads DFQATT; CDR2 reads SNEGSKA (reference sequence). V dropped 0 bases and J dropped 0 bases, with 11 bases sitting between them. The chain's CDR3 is CSARDWVGTNYGYTF. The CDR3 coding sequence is TGCAGTGCTAGAGATTGGGTAGGGACTAACTATGGCTACACCTTC.

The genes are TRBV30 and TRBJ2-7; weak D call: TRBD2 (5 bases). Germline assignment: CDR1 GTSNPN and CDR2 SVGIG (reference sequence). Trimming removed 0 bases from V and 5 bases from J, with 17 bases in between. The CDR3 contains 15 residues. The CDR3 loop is CAWSVGSGNGNEQYF. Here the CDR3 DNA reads TGTGCCTGGAGTGTAGGATCGGGGAACGGGAACGAGCAGTACTTC.

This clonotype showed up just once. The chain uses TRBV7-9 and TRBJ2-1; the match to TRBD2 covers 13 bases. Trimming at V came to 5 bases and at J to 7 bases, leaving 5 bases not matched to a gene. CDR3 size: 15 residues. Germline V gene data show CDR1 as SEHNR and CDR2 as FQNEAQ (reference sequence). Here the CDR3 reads CASSELAGGKNEQFF. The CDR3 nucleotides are TGTGCCAGCAGCGAACTAGCGGGGGGGAAAAATGAGCAGTTCTTC.